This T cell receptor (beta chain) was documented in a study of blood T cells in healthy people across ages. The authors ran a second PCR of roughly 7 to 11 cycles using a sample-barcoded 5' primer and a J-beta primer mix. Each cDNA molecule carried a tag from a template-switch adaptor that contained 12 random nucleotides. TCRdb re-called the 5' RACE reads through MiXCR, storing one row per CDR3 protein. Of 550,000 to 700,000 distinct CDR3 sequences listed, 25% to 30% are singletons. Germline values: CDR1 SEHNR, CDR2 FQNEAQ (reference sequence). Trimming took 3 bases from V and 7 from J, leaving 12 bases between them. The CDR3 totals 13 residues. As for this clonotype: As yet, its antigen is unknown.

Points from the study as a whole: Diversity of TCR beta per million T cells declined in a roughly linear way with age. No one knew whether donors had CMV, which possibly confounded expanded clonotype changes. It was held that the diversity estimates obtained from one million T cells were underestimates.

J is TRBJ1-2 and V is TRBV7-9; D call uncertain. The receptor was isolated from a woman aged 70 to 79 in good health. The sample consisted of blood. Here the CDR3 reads CASSLTSLPGYTF. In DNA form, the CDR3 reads TGTGCCAGCAGCTTGACCAGCCTGCCTGGCTACACCTTC. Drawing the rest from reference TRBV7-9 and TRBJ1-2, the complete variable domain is DTGVSQNPRHKITKRGQNVTFRCDPISEHNRLYWYRQTLGQGPEFLTYFQNEAQLEKSRLLSDRFSAERPKGSFSTLEIQRTEQGDSAMYLCASSLTSLPGYTFGSGTRLTVV.